This entry lists 8 T cell receptor beta chains sequenced from one sample in a study of shared clonotypes between healthy human individuals. TCRdb's copy holds only in-frame clones and misses some; the assay was immunoSEQ multiplex PCR. The table records around 600,000 clones, less than 98% of them present only once. Sample: naive CD4+ T cells sorted from blood. Stated subset: CD45RA+ positively selected. These receptors originate from a woman aged 25 to 39 in good health.

V usage is TRBV28 and J usage is TRBJ2-6, with 8 bases lining up with TRBD2. V trimming: 6 bases; J trimming: 2 bases; junction bases outside the gene matches: 9. The CDR3 loop spans 17 amino acids. Germline CDR1 MDHEN, CDR2 SYDVKM. CDR3 sequence: CASSLISGKAGANVLTF. The CDR3, as DNA: TGTGCCAGCAGCCTAATTAGCGGGAAGGCTGGGGCCAACGTCCTGACTTTC.

This chain links TRBV7-9 with TRBJ1-5, with TRBD1 matching over 8 bases. The J segment lost 2 bases and the V segment lost 4 bases, leaving 7 bases of the junction unmatched. This CDR3 is 16 amino acids long. Germline CDR1 and CDR2: SEHNR and FQNEAQ (reference sequence). CDR3 in DNA: TGTGCCAGCAGCTCCCCGGACAGGGCTGGCAATCAGCCCCAGCATTTT. Translation: CASSSPDRAGNQPQHF.

The CDR3: CASSPARPLEQYF. The DNA for the CDR3 is TGTGCCAGCAGTCCCGCTCGGCCTCTCGAGCAGTACTTC. The gene calls are TRBV6-1 and TRBJ2-7; D gene uncertain. With 5 bases removed from V and 6 bases from J, the gap between germline ends came to 14 bases. CDR3 length: 13 residues. Germline V lookup: CDR1 MNHNS, CDR2 SASEGT.

The V and J genes are TRBV6-5 and TRBJ1-1, with a weak D call TRBD1 (6 bases). The CDR3 has 14 amino acids. The V and J ends lost 0 bases and 5 bases respectively, with 10 bases between them. Germline loops: CDR1 MNHEY, CDR2 SVGAGI. CDR3 loop: CASSYSQGETEAFF. The CDR3, as DNA: TGTGCCAGCAGTTACTCACAGGGTGAGACTGAAGCTTTCTTT.

The sample holds one count of this clone. The chain employs TRBV7-5 and TRBJ2-3; the D segment call TRBD1 is taken from the table without a DNA check. TRBV7-5 is shown as a pseudogene. This CDR3 is 16 amino acids long. The CDR3 here is CVRSLTGVAGTDTQYF. The CDR3 bases are TGTGTCAGAAGCTTAACAGGGGTAGCGGGCACAGATACGCAGTATTTT.

This chain uses TRBV10-3 with TRBJ2-3; D perhaps matches TRBD2 (6 bases). V was shortened by 5 bases and J by 5 bases, with 20 bases between the two germline ends. This CDR3 has 16 amino acids. Germline loops: CDR1 ENHRY, CDR2 SYGVKD. CDR3 nucleotides: TGTGCCATCAGTCTACAGTTAGGGGTGCGGGGAGATACGCAGTATTTT. Translated, it gives CAISLQLGVRGDTQYF.

This clone was seen a single time. The chain combines TRBV28 with TRBJ2-7; D not resolved. Trimming removed 7 bases from V and 4 bases from J, with 17 bases in between. In germline, CDR1 is MDHEN, CDR2 SYDVKM. CDR3 size: 14 residues. The CDR3 loop reads CASISSTETYEQYF. CDR3 nucleotides: TGTGCCAGCATTTCTAGTACGGAAACTTACGAGCAGTACTTC.

The rearrangement joins TRBV5-6 to TRBJ2-1; no clear D gene. The V end lost 0 bases, the J end lost 10 bases, and 8 bases lay between the germline ends. This CDR3 contains 12 residues. Germline loops: CDR1 SGHDT, CDR2 YYEEEE. The CDR3 spells CASSLGGWEQFF. CDR3 in DNA: TGTGCCAGCAGCTTGGGTGGGTGGGAGCAGTTCTTC.